Presented here are 16 T cell receptor beta chains from one specimen sequenced in a study of low-dose radiotherapy and immunotherapy resistance in tumors. Covering alpha and beta chains, TRAV- and TRBV-specific primers were used for the first-strand cDNA. For amplifying TCRs, the PCR ran for roughly 20 cycles with Phusion, which was used together with a constant-region primer and the adapter on the V primers. TCRdb fed the reads into MiXCR, producing one record per CDR3 protein. The sample carries 95,000 to 100,000 distinct CDR3 sequences, around 21% recorded once. Regarding time point: after trial treatment. Treatment defined: LDRT plus nivolumab, ipilimumab, low-dose cyclophosphamide and aspirin (RACIN trial). The sequencing here drew on PBMCs, taken after low-dose radiotherapy plus immunotherapy. Receptor source: a male donor with prostate cancer.

The table lists this clonotype with many counts. The CDR3 spells CASSSRLAVTDTQYF. The CDR3, as DNA: TGTGCCAGCAGTTCGAGACTAGCGGTCACAGATACGCAGTATTTT. V gene TRBV6-6 combines with J gene TRBJ2-3; 9 bases line up with TRBD2. Germline CDR1 MNHNY, CDR2 SVGAGI (reference sequence). The V and J ends lost 4 bases and 2 bases, in that order; junction bases with no gene match: 4. The CDR3 extends over 15 amino acids.

V and J are TRBV12-3 or TRBV12-4 and TRBJ1-1; D unclear. V lost 1 base and J lost 0, with 9 bases in between. The length of the CDR3 is 15 residues. The DNA for the CDR3 is TGTGCCAGCAGTTTAGATACTACCATGAACACTGAAGCTTTCTTT. It codes for CASSLDTTMNTEAFF.

This chain uses TRBV10-3 with TRBJ2-2; D may be TRBD1 (5 bases). V was shortened by 7 bases and J by 1 base, with 7 bases between the two germline ends. Germline CDR1 ENHRY, CDR2 SYGVKD. The CDR3 is 13 residues long. CDR3 coding DNA: TGTGCCATCAACACAGGGAACACCGGGGAGCTGTTTTTT. Residues: CAINTGNTGELFF.

This clonotype was detected ten times or more. The chain has TRBV20-1 and TRBJ2-7; a weak D match, TRBD2 (6 bases). The CDR3 spans 16 residues. V was shortened by 5 bases and J by 8 bases, with 28 bases between the two germline ends. CDR1 is DFQATT, CDR2 SNEGSKA, per germline (reference sequence). The CDR3 DNA is TGCAGTGCTCGCGGGGCATCAGTTTCACCTCTACGTCAGCAGTACTTC. Translated, it gives CSARGASVSPLRQQYF.

V usage is TRBV5-1 and J usage is TRBJ2-1; 7 bases align to TRBD1. V lost 0 bases to trimming and J lost 7 bases; unmatched junction nucleotides: 7. CDR3 size: 15 residues. Per germline, CDR1 SGHRS and CDR2 YFSETQ. The CDR3 is CASSLVSGGNNEQFF. CDR3 nucleotide sequence: TGCGCCAGCAGCTTGGTGTCAGGGGGTAATAATGAGCAGTTCTTC.

This clonotype was seen ten or more times. The CDR3 protein is CASSQGLGPYGRPLHF. CDR3 sequence (DNA): TGTGCCAGCAGCCAAGGGTTGGGACCTTATGGCAGGCCCCTCCACTTT. V and J are TRBV4-2 and TRBJ1-6; D possibly corresponds to TRBD1 (5 bases). With 1 base removed from V and 13 bases from J, the gap between germline ends came to 20 bases. This CDR3 contains 16 residues. Germline V gene lookup returns CDR1 LGHNA and CDR2 YNFKEQ.

This clonotype was detected many times. The V gene is TRBV4-1, the J gene TRBJ1-1, with D tentatively TRBD1 (5 bases). The V end lost 2 bases, the J end lost 0 bases, and 19 bases lay between the germline ends. The CDR3 has 18 amino acids. Germline CDR1 reads MGHRA; CDR2 reads YSYEKL. CDR3 loop: CASSQTLGGAGVNTEAFF. Written as DNA, the CDR3 is TGCGCCAGCAGCCAAACCTTGGGGGGAGCCGGGGTGAACACTGAAGCTTTCTTT.

The rearrangement links TRBV2 to TRBJ2-7, with 9 bases aligning to TRBD1. CDR1 SNHLY and CDR2 FYNNEI come from the germline V gene. Trimming at V came to 6 bases and at J to 2 bases, leaving 14 bases not matched to a gene. This CDR3 has 17 residues. The CDR3 DNA reads TGTGCCAGCAGCCCAAGCGGTGGACAGGGGACCACCTACGAGCAGTACTTC. Encoded protein: CASSPSGGQGTTYEQYF.

This clonotype was seen ten or more times. The chain combines TRBV5-6 with TRBJ2-4; D unclear. V gave up 0 bases and J gave up 6 bases, with 10 bases separating them. CDR1 and CDR2 (germline): SGHDT, YYEEEE. CDR3 length: 14 amino acids. CDR3 coding DNA: TGTGCCAGCAGCTTGGAGGTTACGGCAAACATTCAGTACTTC. The encoded protein is CASSLEVTANIQYF.

There are many counts of this clonotype. The chain uses TRBV5-5 and TRBJ2-5; 11 nucleotides align to TRBD1. The CDR3 extends over 15 amino acids. Germline CDR1 and CDR2: SGHKS and YYEKEE (reference sequence). The junction had 6 bases not matched to a gene; V was cut back by 4 bases and J by 4 bases. The CDR3 DNA reads as TGTGCCAGCAGCCCCTGGGGACAGGGGGGAGAGACCCAGTACTTC. Amino acid sequence: CASSPWGQGGETQYF.

This clonotype has a count of ten or more. The chain uses TRBV9 and TRBJ2-5; 11 bases fit TRBD2. The V and J ends lost 0 bases and 4 bases, in that order; junction bases with no gene match: 2. CDR1 and CDR2 from the germline V gene are SGDLS and YYNGEE. The CDR3 consists of 15 residues. In nucleotides, the CDR3 is TGTGCCAGCAGCGTAGGAGGGACTAGCGGAGAGACCCAGTACTTC. It is translated as CASSVGGTSGETQYF. The full variable domain, rest sourced from reference TRBV9 and TRBJ2-5, is DSGVTQTPKHLITATGQRVTLRCSPRSGDLSVYWYQQSLDQGLQFLIQYYNGEERAKGNILERFSAQQFPDLHSELNLSSLELGDSALYFCASSVGGTSGETQYFGPGTRLLVL.

With regard to this clonotype: This clone may be a read error of a much larger clone one base away. The gene calls are TRBV6-1 and TRBJ2-2; 13 bases fit TRBD2. Germline V gene data show CDR1 as MNHNS and CDR2 as SASEGT. CDR3 length: 18 amino acids. The CDR3 bases are TGTGCCAGCAGTAAGACACTAGCGGGGGGGCCTAACACCGGGGACCTGTTTTTT. The encoded protein is CASSKTLAGGPNTGDLFF.

V and J are TRBV5-1 and TRBJ1-6; D call uncertain. The V end lost 2 bases, the J end lost 5 bases, and 14 bases lay between the germline ends. The CDR3 contains 16 residues. Germline V gene sequence: CDR1 SGHRS, CDR2 YFSETQ. CDR3 amino acids: CASSLRVQADNSPLHF. Here the CDR3 DNA reads TGCGCCAGCAGCTTAAGGGTCCAGGCAGATAATTCACCCCTCCACTTT.

The chain has TRBV20-1 and TRBJ1-2; D is possibly TRBD1 (6 bases). Trimming shortened V by 1 base and J by 4 bases, and 10 bases separated the two germline ends. CDR1 is DFQATT and CDR2 is SNEGSKA in the germline V gene (reference sequence). The CDR3 has 13 residues. The DNA of the CDR3 is TGCAGTGCTAGAGTGAGCAGGGGCTATGGCTACACCTTC. It is translated as CSARVSRGYGYTF.

This clonotype showed up many times. The V call is TRBV30, the J call TRBJ1-1; tentatively, D is TRBD1 (5 bases). The V end was cut by 0 bases, the J end by 4 bases, with 9 bases between. CDR3 length: 13 amino acids. Germline-derived CDR1 and CDR2 are GTSNPN and SVGIG (reference sequence). The CDR3 spells CAWSVQAATEAFF. The CDR3 DNA is TGTGCCTGGAGTGTACAGGCAGCCACTGAAGCTTTCTTT.

V and J are TRBV2 and TRBJ2-3; TRBD1 aligns across 11 bases. The V and J ends lost 5 bases and 3 bases, in that order; junction bases with no gene match: 4. The CDR3 length is 15 residues. In germline, CDR1 is SNHLY, CDR2 FYNNEI. The CDR3 loop reads CASSFGTGGTDTQYF. In nucleotides, the CDR3 is TGTGCCAGCAGTTTTGGGACAGGGGGTACAGATACGCAGTATTTT.